The T cell receptor beta chain described here comes from a study of T cell repertoires in cytomegalovirus infection. Study background: Public TCR beta signatures marked donors with CMV infection and the matching HLA. Regarding the study as a whole: Ex vivo, HLA-C-restricted CMV-specific TCR beta clonotypes prevailed over the rest of the response.

V dropped 7 bases and J dropped 4 bases, with 13 bases sitting between them. The germline CDR1 and CDR2 sequences are DFQATT and SNEGSKA (reference sequence). The CDR3 extends over 12 amino acids. TCRdb called the reads again in MiXCR, with one record for every CDR3 protein. The sample contains about 460,000 distinct CDR3 sequences, over 9% of which appear only once. Regarding this clonotype: Antigen specificity is unknown. A single base separates this from a much larger clone, so it may be a read error.

The gene calls are TRBV20-1 and TRBJ1-1; D possibly corresponds to TRBD1 (6 bases). The material sequenced was PBMCs. The TCR comes from a human donor in good health (CMV status not recorded). Some clones in this sample may be carry-over from other donors' samples. Here the CDR3 DNA reads TGCAGTGAGGCCCAGGGGAGCACTGAAGCTTTCTTT. Its protein is CSEAQGSTEAFF.